The 2 T cell receptor beta chains in this list originate from one sample, sequenced in a study of blood T cell repertoires in COVID-19. The assay was immunoSEQ multiplex PCR, and TCRdb's table has in-frame clones only and misses some. The repertoire holds some 300,000 clones, with approximately 91% as singletons. Sequences were obtained from PBMCs or T cells enriched from blood (not recorded which). Every receptor here comes from a woman aged 25 to 39 who had been exposed to COVID-19.

This rearrangement joins TRBV27 to TRBJ1-4; perhaps TRBD1 as D (5 bases). V lost 4 bases to trimming and J lost 0 bases, with 15 bases between them. Germline CDR1 reads MNHEY; CDR2 reads SMNVEV (reference sequence). This CDR3 spans 17 amino acids. The CDR3 sequence is CASSYRGWAATNEKLFF. The DNA for the CDR3 is TGTGCCAGCAGTTACCGGGGGTGGGCTGCAACTAATGAAAAACTGTTTTTT.

The chain employs TRBV4-1 and TRBJ2-3, with TRBD1 identical over 7 bases. The CDR3 consists of 17 residues. From germline, CDR1 is MGHRA and CDR2 YSYEKL. The V segment lost 0 bases and the J segment 2 bases; nucleotides outside the gene matches: 8. The CDR3: CASSQEGRGLYTDTQYF. DNA of the CDR3: TGCGCCAGCAGCCAAGAAGGCAGGGGGTTATACACAGATACGCAGTATTTT.